Below, 12 T cell receptor beta chains from the same sample are listed, as sequenced in a study of CD8 T cells in Susac syndrome. cDNA came from about 0.5 to 1 ug RNA primed by random hexamers. TCRdb redid the calling of the immunoSEQ multiplex PCR reads with MiXCR, one entry per CDR3 protein. The sample records around 180,000 distinct CDR3 sequences, more than 90% being singletons. Sequenced input: CD4+ T cells from PBMCs. These receptors originate from a human donor with multiple sclerosis.

This chain uses TRBV7-9 with TRBJ2-2; D may be TRBD1 (6 bases). The CDR3 covers 15 residues. Germline CDR1 and CDR2: SEHNR and FQNEAQ (reference sequence). Trimming left V 1 base short and J 6 bases short, with 12 bases between. In DNA, the CDR3 is TGTGCCAGCAGCTTAGAGTCCAGGGGTTCCGGGGAGCTGTTTTTT. This translates into CASSLESRGSGELFF.

The rearrangement links TRBV4-2 to TRBJ1-1, with 7 positions matching TRBD1. V lost 2 bases and J lost 4; bases outside the gene matches: 13. Germline V CDR1 and CDR2: LGHNA, YNFKEQ. CDR3 length equals 17 residues. CDR3: CASSQIPETGVGTEAFF. CDR3 nucleotide sequence: TGTGCCAGCAGCCAAATCCCAGAAACAGGGGTGGGCACTGAAGCTTTCTTT.

This clonotype was recorded once. The gene calls are TRBV2 and TRBJ2-7, with TRBD1 as a possible D gene (5 bases). CDR1 SNHLY and CDR2 FYNNEI come from the germline V gene. The CDR3 has 10 amino acids. Trimming pared 9 bases from V and 3 bases from J, leaving 6 bases between. DNA of the CDR3: TGTGCCAGTCAGGGCTACGAGCAGTACTTC. Its translation is CASQGYEQYF.

The chain uses TRBV6-6 and TRBJ2-7; TRBD1 might be the D (6 bases). In germline, CDR1 is MNHNY, CDR2 SVGAGI (reference sequence). The ends were cut back, 6 bases at V and 4 bases at J, with 13 bases in the middle. CDR3 length: 13 residues. CDR3 in DNA: TGTGCCAGCAGGTCTACACAGGGTTACGAGCAGTACTTC. This gives the protein CASRSTQGYEQYF.

The chain carries TRBV7-9 and TRBJ2-6, with D possibly being TRBD2 (5 bases). Trimming stripped 4 bases from V and 19 bases from J, with 14 bases between. Germline lookup yields CDR1 SEHNR and CDR2 FQNEAQ (reference sequence). This CDR3 spans 11 amino acids. As DNA, the CDR3 is TGTGCCAGCAGCTCCAAGGAGGTTCCCACTTTC. As protein: CASSSKEVPTF. Full variable domain (missing parts from reference TRBV7-9 and TRBJ2-6): DTGVSQNPRHKITKRGQNVTFRCDPISEHNRLYWYRQTLGQGPEFLTYFQNEAQLEKSRLLSDRFSAERPKGSFSTLEIQRTEQGDSAMYLCASSSKEVPTFGAGSRLTVL.

The chain links TRBV12-3 or TRBV12-4 to TRBJ2-3; D is possibly TRBD1 (6 bases). Trimming left V 6 bases short and J 1 base short, with 14 bases between. The CDR3 extends over 15 amino acids. The CDR3 spells CASSPRAGGTDTQYF. The DNA for the CDR3 is TGTGCCAGCAGCCCAAGGGCAGGGGGCACAGATACGCAGTATTTT.

This chain uses TRBV3-1 with TRBJ2-7, with D unresolved. The germline V and J ends were trimmed by 5 bases and 3 bases, with 14 bases remaining between them. CDR1 and CDR2 (germline): LGHDT, YNNKEL (reference sequence). CDR3 size: 14 residues. The CDR3 here is CASSFDMGYYEQYF. The CDR3 DNA sequence: TGTGCCAGCAGCTTTGACATGGGCTACTACGAGCAGTACTTC.

This chain joins TRBV7-9 and TRBJ2-1, with 8 bases lining up with TRBD2. The CDR3 consists of 15 residues. The germline V gene has CDR1 SEHNR and CDR2 FQNEAQ (reference sequence). J gave up 3 bases and V 4 bases, and 5 bases lay outside the gene matches. The CDR3 spells CASSYQRGYYNEQFF. In DNA, the CDR3 is TGTGCCAGCAGCTACCAGCGGGGGTACTACAATGAGCAGTTCTTC.

This clonotype was detected once. This CDR3 is CATSRERGWGFEQFF. The DNA for the CDR3 is TGTGCCACCAGCAGAGAGCGGGGTTGGGGGTTTGAGCAGTTCTTC. This sequence joins TRBV15 and TRBJ2-1; TRBD2 is a possible D gene (6 bases). The CDR3 is 15 amino acids. Germline V gene sequence: CDR1 LNHNV, CDR2 YYDKDF (reference sequence). Trimming took 0 bases from V and 9 from J, leaving 15 bases between them.

This clonotype was detected only once. The genes are TRBV27 and TRBJ1-2; no reliable D call. The CDR3 runs 13 residues. Trimming stripped 3 bases from V and 5 bases from J, with 10 bases between. Germline CDR1 reads MNHEY; CDR2 reads SMNVEV (reference sequence). CDR3 sequence (DNA): TGTGCCAGCAGTTTTTCGGCTTCTTATGGCTACACCTTC. Residues: CASSFSASYGYTF.

The chain is built from TRBV11-2 and TRBJ1-1; no firm D call. The CDR3 spans 14 residues. Germline V lookup: CDR1 SGHAT, CDR2 FQNNGV. The V gene lost 3 bases and the J gene lost 3 bases, with 11 bases spanning the gap. This CDR3 is CASSLGLSHTEAFF. CDR3 bases: TGTGCCAGCAGCTTGGGTCTTTCCCACACTGAAGCTTTCTTT.

Written as DNA, the CDR3 is TGTGCCAGCAGCGAGCGACCCAAAGGCACAGATACGCAGTATTTT. This gives the protein CASSERPKGTDTQYF. The chain combines TRBV9 with TRBJ2-3; no clear D gene. The V gene lost 3 bases and the J gene lost 1 base, with 12 bases spanning the gap. The germline CDR1 and CDR2 sequences are SGDLS and YYNGEE. The CDR3 length is 15 residues.